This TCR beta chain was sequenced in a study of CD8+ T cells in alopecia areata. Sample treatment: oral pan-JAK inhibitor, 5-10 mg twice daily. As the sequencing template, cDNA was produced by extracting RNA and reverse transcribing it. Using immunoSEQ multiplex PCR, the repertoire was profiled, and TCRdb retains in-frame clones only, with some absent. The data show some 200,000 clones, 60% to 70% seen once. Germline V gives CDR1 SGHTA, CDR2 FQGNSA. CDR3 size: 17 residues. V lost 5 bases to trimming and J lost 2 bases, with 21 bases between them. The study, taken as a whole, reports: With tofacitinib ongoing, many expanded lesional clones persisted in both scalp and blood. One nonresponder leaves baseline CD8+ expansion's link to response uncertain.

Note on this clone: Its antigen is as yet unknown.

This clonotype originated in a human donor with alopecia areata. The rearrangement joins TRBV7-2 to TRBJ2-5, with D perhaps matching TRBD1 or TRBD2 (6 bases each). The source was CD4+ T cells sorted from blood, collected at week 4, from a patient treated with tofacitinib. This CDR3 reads CASSPGALARFQETQYF. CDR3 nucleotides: TGTGCCAGCAGCCCGGGGGCGCTAGCGAGGTTTCAAGAGACCCAGTACTTC.